The 8 T cell receptor beta chains below were found in one sample sequenced in a study of cytomegalovirus exposure and HLA in healthy donors. It was with 60 Vbeta and 13 Jbeta primers that the PCR ran. Sequencing used immunoSEQ multiplex PCR; TCRdb keeps in-frame clones, though not all of them. Of 90,000 or so clones listed, roughly 80% are singletons. The sequenced sample was PBMCs. These receptors were obtained from a boy between 10 and 17 years old in good health and CMV-seronegative.

The chain uses TRBV27 and TRBJ2-7, with D unresolved. This CDR3 has 14 amino acids. Germline V gene data show CDR1 as MNHEY and CDR2 as SMNVEV (reference sequence). Trimming took 5 bases from V and 1 from J, leaving 12 bases between them. CDR3 sequence (DNA): TGTGCCAGCAGTGTCTCCCCGGGTTCCTACGAGCAGTACTTC. Protein: CASSVSPGSYEQYF.

The chain links TRBV28 to TRBJ2-1, with D unresolved. V was cut by 4 bases and J by 5 bases, with 9 bases left in between. The CDR3 covers 13 residues. Germline loops: CDR1 MDHEN, CDR2 SYDVKM. CDR3 in amino acids: CASSSLLHNEQFF. CDR3 coding DNA: TGTGCCAGCAGTTCATTACTTCACAATGAGCAGTTCTTC.

The chain uses TRBV6-6 and TRBJ2-7; 13 bases fit TRBD2. CDR1 is MNHNY, CDR2 SVGAGI, per germline (reference sequence). With V trimmed by 6 bases and J by 3 bases, 8 bases remained unmatched. The length of the CDR3 is 16 residues. The CDR3 bases are TGTGCCAGCAGACAAGGACTAGCGGGAGCTAACTACGAGCAGTACTTC. Encoded protein: CASRQGLAGANYEQYF.

The chain carries TRBV28 and TRBJ2-7, with 9 positions matching TRBD2. This CDR3 has 15 amino acids. The V gene end was trimmed by 5 bases and the J gene end by 6 bases; junction bases not matched to a gene: 11. Germline values: CDR1 MDHEN, CDR2 SYDVKM. CDR3: CASSNPAGREGEQYF. CDR3 bases: TGTGCCAGCAGTAACCCGGCGGGGCGGGAGGGCGAGCAGTACTTC. The full variable domain, completed using reference TRBV28 and TRBJ2-7, is DVKVTQSSRYLVKRTGEKVFLECVQDMDHENMFWYRQDPGLGLRLIYFSYDVKMKEKGDIPEGYSVSREKKERFSLILESASTNQTSMYLCASSNPAGREGEQYFGPGTRLTVT.

The chain employs TRBV4-1 and TRBJ1-2; 11 bases are shared with TRBD1. The CDR3 has 15 amino acids. The germline CDR1 and CDR2 sequences are MGHRA and YSYEKL. Trimming at V came to 1 base and at J to 5 bases, leaving 3 bases not matched to a gene. Here the CDR3 reads CASSQADRGLYGYTF. The CDR3 region has the DNA TGCGCCAGCAGCCAAGCGGACAGGGGGCTATATGGCTACACCTTC.

This clone was recorded a few times. The rearrangement joins TRBV1 to TRBJ2-5; TRBD2 was called by the table and not checked on the DNA. TRBV1 is a pseudogene locus. CDR3 size: 20 residues. The CDR3 region is CTSSQELAGGPRRWQETQYF. The CDR3 DNA follows: TGCACCAGCAGCCAAGAACTAGCGGGGGGGCCGCGTAGATGGCAAGAGACCCAGTACTTC.

The rearrangement uses TRBV4-1 and TRBJ1-1, with 9 bases that match TRBD1. The CDR3 sequence is 14 residues long. V dropped 4 bases and J dropped 2; count of bases not matched to a gene: 2. Per the germline V gene, CDR1 is MGHRA and CDR2 is YSYEKL. This CDR3 is CASSPTGGNTEAFF. CDR3 in DNA: TGCGCCAGCAGCCCCACAGGGGGCAACACTGAAGCTTTCTTT.

This rearrangement joins TRBV13 to TRBJ2-1; 10 bases map to TRBD1. Trimming at V came to 5 bases and at J to 6 bases, leaving 7 bases not matched to a gene. CDR1 is PRHDT and CDR2 is FYEKMQ in the germline V gene (reference sequence). The CDR3 sequence is 15 residues long. CDR3 DNA sequence: TGTGCCAGCAGCGATACGGGACAGGGGATCAATGAGCAGTTCTTC. This encodes CASSDTGQGINEQFF.